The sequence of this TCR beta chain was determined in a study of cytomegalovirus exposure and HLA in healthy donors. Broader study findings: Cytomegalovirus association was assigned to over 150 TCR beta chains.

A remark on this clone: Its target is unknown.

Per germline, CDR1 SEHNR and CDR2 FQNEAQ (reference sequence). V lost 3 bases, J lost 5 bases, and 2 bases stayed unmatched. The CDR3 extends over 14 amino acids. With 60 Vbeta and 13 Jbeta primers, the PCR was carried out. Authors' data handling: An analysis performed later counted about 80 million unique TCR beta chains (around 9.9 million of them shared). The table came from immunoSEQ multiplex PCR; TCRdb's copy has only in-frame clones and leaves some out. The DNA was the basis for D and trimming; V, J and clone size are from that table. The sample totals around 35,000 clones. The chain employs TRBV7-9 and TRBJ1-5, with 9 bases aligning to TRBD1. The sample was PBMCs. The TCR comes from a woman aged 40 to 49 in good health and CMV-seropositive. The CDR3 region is CASSFRDRDQPQHF. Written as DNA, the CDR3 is TGTGCCAGCAGCTTTCGGGACAGGGATCAGCCCCAGCATTTT.